This entry lists 12 T cell receptor beta chains sequenced from one sample in a study of T cells in Graves' hyperthyroidism and ophthalmopathy. TCR beta CDR3 regions were amplified from RNA transcripts. The primer set for the first-round RT-PCR of the TCR CDR3 was HTBI. Each CDR3 protein gets one entry after TCRdb re-called the multiplex PCR reads with MiXCR. The sample gives 640,000 or so distinct CDR3 sequences, 13% to 15% of which show up once; over 6% is in the top ten. Sequenced sample: blood. The receptors here all came from a woman aged 18-29 years with Graves' ophthalmopathy.

The chain couples TRBV3-1 to TRBJ2-1, with TRBD2 matching over 8 bases. With V trimmed by 1 base and J by 1 base, 6 bases remained unmatched. The CDR3 is made up of 17 amino acids. From germline, CDR1 is LGHDT and CDR2 YNNKEL (reference sequence). CDR3: CASSQVSSGPSYNEQFF. The CDR3 nucleotides are TGTGCCAGCAGCCAAGTGTCTAGCGGGCCTTCCTACAATGAGCAGTTCTTC.

As regards this clonotype: Being one base from a much bigger clone, this may be a read error. V usage is TRBV5-6 and J usage is TRBJ2-1; 9 nucleotides match TRBD2. This CDR3 region has 14 residues. After removal of 0 bases from V and 15 bases from J, the junction contained 10 bases not matched to a gene. Per the germline V gene, CDR1 is SGHDT and CDR2 is YYEEEE. The CDR3 spells CASSLGGRSGRGFF. The CDR3 DNA follows: TGTGCCAGCAGCTTGGGGGGCCGTAGCGGGAGAGGGTTCTTC. Full variable domain (remainder filled in from reference TRBV5-6 and TRBJ2-1): DAGVTQSPTHLIKTRGQQVTLRCSPKSGHDTVSWYQQALGQGPQFIFQYYEEEERQRGNFPDRFSGHQFPNYSSELNVNALLLGDSALYLCASSLGGRSGRGFFGPGTRLTVL.

The sample holds many counts of this clonotype. The rearrangement joins TRBV20-1 to TRBJ2-5; maybe TRBD2 (6 bases). The germline gives CDR1 DFQATT, CDR2 SNEGSKA (reference sequence). Trimming cost V 6 bases and J 2 bases, with 13 bases left between them. The CDR3 covers 13 residues. CDR3 sequence reads: CSAPYSGQETQYF. CDR3 nucleotides: TGCAGTGCCCCCTATAGCGGACAAGAGACCCAGTACTTC.

This clonotype was seen many times. This chain connects TRBV6-1 to TRBJ2-1, with 12 positions matching TRBD2. After removal of 6 bases from V and 7 bases from J, the junction contained 7 bases not matched to a gene. Germline values: CDR1 MNHNS, CDR2 SASEGT. CDR3 length: 15 amino acids. CDR3 DNA: TGTGCCAGCAGCCACTCTAGCGGGAGGGAGAATGAGCAGTTCTTC. Translating it yields CASSHSSGRENEQFF.

The V gene is TRBV3-1, the J gene TRBJ2-5, with 7 bases lining up with TRBD1. The CDR3 consists of 14 residues. Per the germline V gene, CDR1 is LGHDT and CDR2 is YNNKEL (reference sequence). V was pared by 4 bases and J by 5 bases, with 7 bases of the junction left unmatched. The CDR3: CASSPRQGTETQYF. In nucleotides, the CDR3 is TGTGCCAGCAGCCCCCGACAGGGAACGGAGACCCAGTACTTC.

The chain combines TRBV29-1 with TRBJ2-6; the match to TRBD2 covers 7 bases. Germline V CDR1 and CDR2: SQVTM, ANQGSEA. The CDR3 has 15 residues. With V trimmed by 6 bases and J by 4 bases, 9 bases remained unmatched. The CDR3 spells CSVNPGGSGANVLTF. The CDR3 region has the DNA TGCAGCGTCAATCCCGGGGGGTCCGGGGCCAACGTCCTGACTTTC.

This clonotype was counted between two and nine times. The chain couples TRBV19 to TRBJ2-1; 10 nucleotides agree with TRBD2. The CDR3 covers 16 residues. CDR1 and CDR2 from the germline V gene are LNHDA and SQIVND (reference sequence). The junction had 10 bases not matched to a gene; V was cut back by 9 bases and J by 2 bases. DNA for the CDR3: TGTGCCAGCAGCATATCAGCGGGAGGGCCCTACAATGAGCAGTTCTTC. This translates into CASSISAGGPYNEQFF.

This clonotype was counted between two and nine times. The chain combines TRBV20-1 with TRBJ1-1; TRBD1 is a possible D gene (5 bases). The CDR3 consists of 14 residues. The germline CDR1 and CDR2 sequences are DFQATT and SNEGSKA (reference sequence). V gave up 1 base and J gave up 1 base, with 10 bases separating them. The CDR3, as DNA: TGCAGTGCTAGAGGTAGAAGGGGGAACACTGAAGCTTTCTTT. The encoded protein is CSARGRRGNTEAFF.

This chain joins TRBV10-3 and TRBJ1-4; TRBD1 is a possible D gene (6 bases). Looked up from germline, CDR1 is ENHRY and CDR2 is SYGVKD. This CDR3 spans 15 amino acids. V lost 11 bases to trimming and J lost 0 bases, with 16 bases between them. CDR3 protein: CAARGGKATNEKLFF. The CDR3 nucleotides are TGTGCCGCCAGAGGGGGGAAAGCAACTAATGAAAAACTGTTTTTT.

Many counts were recorded for this clonotype. The CDR3 nucleotides are TGTGCCAGCAGCCAGGGACTAGCGGGAGCGTCCAAAAACATTCAGTACTTC. Encoded protein: CASSQGLAGASKNIQYF. The chain employs TRBV3-1 and TRBJ2-4; 14 nucleotides line up with TRBD2. This CDR3 spans 17 amino acids. V lost 3 bases to trimming and J lost 2 bases; unmatched junction nucleotides: 3. CDR1 is LGHDT, CDR2 YNNKEL, per germline (reference sequence).

This clonotype was counted many times. This chain links TRBV19 with TRBJ1-2, with 8 bases matching TRBD1. CDR1 and CDR2 (germline): LNHDA, SQIVND (reference sequence). Trimming cost V 4 bases and J 4 bases; bases outside gene matches: 11. The CDR3 spans 16 residues. The CDR3 is CASSTRDRRQLYGYTF. The CDR3 DNA follows: TGTGCCAGTAGTACAAGGGACAGGAGGCAGCTCTATGGCTACACCTTC. Drawing the rest from reference TRBV19 and TRBJ1-2, the complete variable domain is DGGITQSPKYLFRKEGQNVTLSCEQNLNHDAMYWYRQDPGQGLRLIYYSQIVNDFQKGDIAEGYSVSREKKESFPLTVTSAQKNPTAFYLCASSTRDRRQLYGYTFGSGTRLTVV.

This clonotype was observed a handful of times. This chain connects TRBV5-5 to TRBJ2-1; 8 nucleotides agree with TRBD1. This CDR3 comprises 18 residues. V shed 3 bases and J 1 base; nucleotides not matched to a gene: 12. The germline gives CDR1 SGHKS, CDR2 YYEKEE (reference sequence). CDR3 nucleotides: TGTGCCAGCAGCTCTAATCCGCGAGACAGGGGTTCCTACAATGAGCAGTTCTTC. Amino acid sequence: CASSSNPRDRGSYNEQFF.